This TCR beta chain was captured by sequencing in a study of a mutant IDH1 vaccine in newly diagnosed glioma. A note on this clone: The antigen is undetermined.

Profiling relied on immunoSEQ multiplex PCR, and the TCRdb table lists in-frame clones only, not all of them. The sample has about 65,000 clones, approximately 80% seen once. The time point: week 35, safety follow-up. The vaccine gave 300 ug of a 20-mer mutant IDH1 peptide subcutaneously per dose. V trimming: 0 bases; J trimming: 4 bases; junction bases outside the gene matches: 6. The CDR3 is 17 residues long. CDR1 SGHDT and CDR2 YYEEEE come from the germline V gene. This TCR was sampled from a middle-aged man with glioma. Specimen: PBMCs, collected from a glioma patient whose treatment included an IDH1 peptide vaccine. The rearrangement joins TRBV5-6 to TRBJ2-2; 10 bases are shared with TRBD1. Here the CDR3 reads CASSLAVDRGFTGELFF. The CDR3 DNA is TGTGCCAGCAGCTTGGCCGTGGACAGGGGGTTCACCGGGGAGCTGTTTTTT.